This T cell receptor beta chain was documented in a study of T-cell memory formation after mild COVID-19. About the research overall: Clustering of TCRs was largely donor specific.

Study results and caveats: For contracting clones, CD4+ ones sat mainly in CM and EM, CD8+ in EMRA. SARS-CoV-2 specificity of second-wave clones peaking day 37 was unconfirmed.

Trimming removed 5 bases at V and 7 bases at J, with 17 bases between. The CDR3 spans 14 residues. Looked up from germline, CDR1 is SEHNR and CDR2 is FQNEAQ (reference sequence). A 5'RACE reaction primed in the constant segment made cDNA libraries of TCR alpha and TCR beta, and these carried sample barcodes and UMIs. TCRdb reprocessed the 5' RACE reads via MiXCR and lists one record per CDR3 protein. In the table there are tens of thousands of distinct CDR3 sequences, over 15% of which are singletons. This clonotype has just one count. The antigen remains unidentified. This chain connects TRBV7-9 to TRBJ2-5; D not resolved. The sample comprised PBMCs or a T cell subset sorted from them (not recorded which). This TCR was recovered from an adult woman who had mild COVID-19 (a few samples of this study predate the infection). Cell type and time point are not known. CDR3 sequence: CASSHSAHPMTQYF. In DNA form, the CDR3 reads TGTGCCAGCAGCCACTCTGCCCATCCTATGACCCAGTACTTC.